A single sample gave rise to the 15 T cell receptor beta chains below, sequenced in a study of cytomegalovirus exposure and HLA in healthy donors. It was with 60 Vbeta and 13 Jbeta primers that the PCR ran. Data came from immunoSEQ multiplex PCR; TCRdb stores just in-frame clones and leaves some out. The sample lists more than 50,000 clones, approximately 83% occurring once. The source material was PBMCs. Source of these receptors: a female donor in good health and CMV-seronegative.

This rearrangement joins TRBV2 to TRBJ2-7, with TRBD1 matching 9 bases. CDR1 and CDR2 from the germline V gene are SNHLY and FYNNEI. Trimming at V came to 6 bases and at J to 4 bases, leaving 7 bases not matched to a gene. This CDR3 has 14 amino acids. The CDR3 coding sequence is TGTGCCAGCAGCTTGGACAGGGGACTGTACGAGCAGTACTTC. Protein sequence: CASSLDRGLYEQYF.

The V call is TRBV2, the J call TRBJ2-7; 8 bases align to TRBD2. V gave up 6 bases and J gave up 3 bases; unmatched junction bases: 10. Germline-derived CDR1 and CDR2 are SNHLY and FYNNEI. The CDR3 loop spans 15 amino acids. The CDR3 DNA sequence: TGTGCCAGCAGGACTGAAAGCGGGGGTAGCTACGAGCAGTACTTC. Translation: CASRTESGGSYEQYF.

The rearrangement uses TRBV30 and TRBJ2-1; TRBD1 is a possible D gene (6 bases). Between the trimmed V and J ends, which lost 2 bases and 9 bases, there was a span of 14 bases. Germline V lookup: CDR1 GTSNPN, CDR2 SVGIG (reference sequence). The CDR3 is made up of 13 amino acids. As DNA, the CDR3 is TGTGCCTGGAGTCCTTGGACAGTCAGTGAGCAGTTCTTC. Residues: CAWSPWTVSEQFF.

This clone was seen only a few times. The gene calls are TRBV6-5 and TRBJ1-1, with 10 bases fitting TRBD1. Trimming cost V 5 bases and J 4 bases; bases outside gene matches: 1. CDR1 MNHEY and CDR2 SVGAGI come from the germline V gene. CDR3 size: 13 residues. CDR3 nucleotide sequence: TGTGCCAGCAGTAGGACAGGGGGCACTGAAGCTTTCTTT. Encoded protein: CASSRTGGTEAFF.

CDR3 DNA: TGTGCCAGCAGTTTAAACAGGGCGGGGGCCCAGTACTTC. Its translation is CASSLNRAGAQYF. The chain employs TRBV28 and TRBJ2-5; D perhaps matches TRBD2 (7 bases). CDR1 is MDHEN and CDR2 is SYDVKM in the germline V gene. Trimming took off 2 bases at V and 9 bases at J, with 13 bases between the two ends. The CDR3 has 13 residues.

The CDR3 protein is CASSLMQGTYSPLHF. DNA of the CDR3: TGTGCCAGCAGTTTAATGCAGGGGACATATTCACCCCTCCACTTT. This rearrangement joins TRBV28 to TRBJ1-6; TRBD1 is a possible D gene (6 bases). V lost 2 bases to trimming and J lost 8 bases, with 13 bases between them. In germline, CDR1 is MDHEN, CDR2 SYDVKM. This CDR3 has 15 amino acids.

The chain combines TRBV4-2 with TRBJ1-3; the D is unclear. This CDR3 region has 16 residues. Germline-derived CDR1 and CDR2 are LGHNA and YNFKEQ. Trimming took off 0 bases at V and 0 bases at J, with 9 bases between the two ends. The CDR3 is CASSQESAGSGNTIYF. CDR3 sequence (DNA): TGTGCCAGCAGCCAAGAGTCAGCAGGCTCTGGAAACACCATATATTTT.

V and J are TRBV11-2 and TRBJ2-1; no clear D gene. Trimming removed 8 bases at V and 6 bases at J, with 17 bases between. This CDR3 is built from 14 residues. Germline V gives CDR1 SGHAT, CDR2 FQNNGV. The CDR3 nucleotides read TGTGCCAGCCGCCGGGTCTCAACGGCCAATGAGCAGTTCTTC. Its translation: CASRRVSTANEQFF.

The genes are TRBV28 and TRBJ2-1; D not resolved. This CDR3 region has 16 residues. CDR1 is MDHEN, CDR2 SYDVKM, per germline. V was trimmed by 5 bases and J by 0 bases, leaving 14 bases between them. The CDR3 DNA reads TGTGCCAGCAGTAAACTGCCTTCGAGCTCCTACAATGAGCAGTTCTTC. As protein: CASSKLPSSSYNEQFF.

The CDR3 loop is CASSPRAGEGFLNTEAFF. The CDR3 region has the DNA TGTGCCAGCTCACCAAGGGCAGGGGAGGGGTTCCTCAACACTGAAGCTTTCTTT. The V and J genes are TRBV18 and TRBJ1-1; a weak D match, TRBD1 (6 bases). The V end was cut by 2 bases, the J end by 2 bases, with 21 bases between. The CDR3 covers 18 residues. Germline V gene lookup returns CDR1 KGHSH and CDR2 LQKENI.

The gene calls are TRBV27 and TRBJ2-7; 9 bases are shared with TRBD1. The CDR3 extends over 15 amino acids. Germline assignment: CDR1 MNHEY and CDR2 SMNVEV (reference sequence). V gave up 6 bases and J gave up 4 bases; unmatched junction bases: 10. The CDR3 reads CASRSTGTGHYEQYF. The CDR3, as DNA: TGTGCCAGCAGATCAACGGGGACAGGGCATTACGAGCAGTACTTC.

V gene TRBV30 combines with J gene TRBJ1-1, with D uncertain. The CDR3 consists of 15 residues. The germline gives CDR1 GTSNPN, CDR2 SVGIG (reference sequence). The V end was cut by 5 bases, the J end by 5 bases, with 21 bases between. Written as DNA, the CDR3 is TGTGCCTGGGTTACCGGCTACAGTGCCTGGACTGAAGCTTTCTTT. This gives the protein CAWVTGYSAWTEAFF.

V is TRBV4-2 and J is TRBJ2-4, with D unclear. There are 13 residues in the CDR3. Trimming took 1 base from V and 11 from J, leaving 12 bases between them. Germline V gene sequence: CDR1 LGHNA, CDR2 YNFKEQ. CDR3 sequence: CASSQVTELVQYF. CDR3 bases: TGTGCCAGCAGCCAAGTGACGGAGTTGGTTCAGTACTTC.

The CDR3 reads CASSLGIEREANTDTQYF. The CDR3 DNA follows: TGTGCCAGCAGTTTAGGGATAGAGCGGGAGGCCAACACAGATACGCAGTATTTT. The chain carries TRBV28 and TRBJ2-3, with 9 bases fitting TRBD2. The V and J ends lost 2 bases and 2 bases, in that order; junction bases with no gene match: 11. Germline loops: CDR1 MDHEN, CDR2 SYDVKM. This CDR3 has 18 amino acids. The entire variable domain, with the rest obtained from reference TRBV28 and TRBJ2-3, is as follows: DVKVTQSSRYLVKRTGEKVFLECVQDMDHENMFWYRQDPGLGLRLIYFSYDVKMKEKGDIPEGYSVSREKKERFSLILESASTNQTSMYLCASSLGIEREANTDTQYFGPGTRLTVL.

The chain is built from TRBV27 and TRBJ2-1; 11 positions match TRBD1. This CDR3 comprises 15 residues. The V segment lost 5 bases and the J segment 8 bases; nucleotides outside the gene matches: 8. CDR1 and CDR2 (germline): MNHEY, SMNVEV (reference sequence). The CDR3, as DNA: TGTGCCAGCAGTCCTTGGACAGGGGGCGGGGATGAGCAGTTCTTC. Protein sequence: CASSPWTGGGDEQFF.